These 6 T cell receptor beta chains were all obtained from the same sample, sequenced in a study of cytomegalovirus exposure and HLA in healthy donors. PCR employed 60 Vbeta and 13 Jbeta primers. Sequenced by immunoSEQ multiplex PCR; TCRdb stores in-frame clones only, minus some. Of roughly 160,000 clones listed, around 77% are singletons. Input material: PBMCs. The receptors shown here come from a woman aged 25 to 39 in good health and CMV-seronegative.

The chain couples TRBV2 to TRBJ2-7; TRBD2 matches 7 bases. The CDR3 contains 14 residues. J was trimmed by 2 bases and V by 11 bases; bases with no gene match: 12. Germline V gives CDR1 SNHLY, CDR2 FYNNEI. The CDR3 reads CARGTTDSTYEQYF. CDR3 sequence (DNA): TGTGCCCGGGGGACTACAGATTCAACCTACGAGCAGTACTTC.

Details on this clone: Other DNA sequences in this sample translate to the same CDR3. This sequence joins TRBV30 and TRBJ2-1; 7 bases fit TRBD2. Germline V CDR1 and CDR2: GTSNPN, SVGIG (reference sequence). J lost 4 bases, V lost 0 bases, and 3 bases had no gene match. This CDR3 region has 14 residues. As DNA, the CDR3 is TGTGCCTGGAGTGTGGGCGGGAGTTACAATGAGCAGTTCTTC. Translation: CAWSVGGSYNEQFF.

The J gene is TRBJ1-4, the V gene TRBV5-1; no clear D gene. Germline values: CDR1 SGHRS, CDR2 YFSETQ. Trimming shortened V by 1 base and J by 8 bases, and 6 bases separated the two germline ends. The CDR3 consists of 12 residues. The CDR3 bases are TGCGCCAGCAGCTTGAACAAGGAAAAACTGTTTTTT. The encoded protein is CASSLNKEKLFF.

The chain uses TRBV7-9 and TRBJ2-3; possible D gene TRBD1, 6 bases. V gave up 5 bases and J gave up 5 bases, with 8 bases separating them. Per the germline V gene, CDR1 is SEHNR and CDR2 is FQNEAQ (reference sequence). This CDR3 spans 12 amino acids. The CDR3 loop reads CASSPQGDTQYF. The CDR3, as DNA: TGTGCCAGCAGCCCACAGGGAGATACGCAGTATTTT.

CDR3 residues: CATRDTHTDTQYF. Here the CDR3 DNA reads TGTGCCACCCGGGACACACACACAGATACGCAGTATTTT. V and J are TRBV28 and TRBJ2-3, with a tentative D call TRBD1 (6 bases). Trimming pared 10 bases from V and 2 bases from J, leaving 13 bases between. The CDR3 is made up of 13 amino acids. CDR1 is MDHEN and CDR2 is SYDVKM in the germline V gene.

This clone has just a few counts. This chain connects TRBV5-1 to TRBJ2-2, with 12 bases fitting TRBD1. CDR3 size: 15 residues. Trimming took 3 bases from V and 6 from J; bases not matched to a gene: 3. CDR1 is SGHRS and CDR2 is YFSETQ in the germline V gene. The CDR3 sequence is CASSWGQGASGELFF. The CDR3, as DNA: TGCGCCAGCAGCTGGGGACAGGGGGCATCCGGGGAGCTGTTTTTT.